The sequence of this TCR beta chain was determined in a study of cytomegalovirus exposure and HLA in healthy donors (dated by TCRdb to about 2017). Turning to the overall study: According to an earlier analysis of 550 to 700 of the donors, 150 million to 200 million T cells yielded 90 million to 130 million unique TCR beta sequences and 276 Gb of sequence data. About 300 gigabases of sequencing data and around 80 million unique TCR sequences made up an early release that covered around 640 HLA-typed donors. Of the 350 to 450 genotyped donors, 75% to 85% were placed in the genetic ancestry cluster associated with self-reported Caucasian donors. The study was designed to test whether signatures of past pathogen exposure could be identified by cataloging public T cell receptors. The study profiled the T cell repertoires of about 720 subjects by immunosequencing and related them to cytomegalovirus serostatus. A separate validation cohort of approximately 120 different subjects was used in addition to the roughly 670-subject first cohort. To predict cytomegalovirus infection status, the study combined high-throughput TCR immunosequencing, statistical association of individual TCRs with disease status, and machine learning. In a later analysis, previously published TCR beta repertoires from 670 or so donors were re-analyzed and high-resolution HLA genotyping was added so that TCR occurrence patterns could be studied. The later analysis used no new phenotypic data to find candidate immune exposures, relying instead on TCR beta sequences and their occurrence across donors. In an earlier analysis of more than 550 of the donors, high-throughput TCR beta sequencing was used to judge whether each TCR beta V gene segment behaved as functional or pseudogenic. Donor age, sex, ethnicity and CMV serostatus were compiled together with the repertoire data. Genome-wide SNP genotypes for about 60% of the roughly 670 donors were used in a later genetic analysis, which treated that subset as a discovery cohort. All discovery cohort repertoires had been generated using a single sequencing platform. HLA typing included class I and class II loci at four-digit resolution. Typing coverage differed by locus: A, B, C, DRB1 and DQB1 were typed in roughly 629-630 donors, DQA1 in about 550, DPA1 in around 610, and DPB1 in just under 490. Because of strong linkage in the cohort, a few DR-DQ haplotypes were treated as single units for association and clustering. Among some 410 genotyped donors of the cohort, an average of 235,054 unique TCR beta nucleotide sequences were sequenced per donor, roughly a sixth of them non-productive. What the authors observed across the whole study: In a later genetic analysis, a missense DCLRE1C variant was associated with V-gene and J-gene trimming of TCR beta chains, and the association was replicated in an independent cohort. A later analysis associated approximately 17,000 TCR beta sequences with specific HLA alleles at a false discovery rate of 0.05. According to a later analysis, TCR association rates differed among HLA loci, with DRB1 alleles showing the most associated TCRs and HLA-C alleles showing the fewest. Roughly uniform sequencing depth across donors was assumed in presence/absence analyses, although this assumption may not hold. Compared with the roughly 700-donor mean, donors in an Asian-associated ancestry cluster had fewer N-insertions in productive TCRs, according to a later genetic analysis. A cluster of highly shared sequence variants was judged likely to be a technical artifact of the sequencing pipeline. In an earlier analysis of 587 of the donors, most TCR beta V segments appeared in productive rearrangements about 90% or about 30% of the time, broadly matching IMGT annotations. Most TCR sequences were observed very rarely across donors, whereas some public TCRs were present in many individuals. The authors suggested that the approach could potentially be extended to other disease states and immunological phenotypes. According to a later analysis, parvovirus B19, influenza, CMV and Epstein-Barr virus appeared linked to several top co-occurrence clusters. For the cohort, immune exposure information was limited to CMV serostatus. Some IMGT-functional V segments, including TRBV6-2 and TRBV6-3, could not be told apart with the 87-base-pair reads, so those segments were excluded. A further reported finding was that TCR beta sequences accurately predicted the HLA-A and HLA-B alleles for most subjects in the first cohort. Cytomegalovirus status was reported to be diagnosed by the classifier with high specificity and sensitivity in both the original and validation cohorts. Most CMV-associated TCR beta chains appeared to be HLA-restricted in a later analysis, and the HLA associations seemed to be driven largely by CMV exposure. Because counts were too low, about 18 rarely observed V segments, including chromosome 9 orphons, were left out of the earlier analysis of about 620 of the donors. Correlated functional status among segregating V segments might be attributable to linkage disequilibrium, but an unknown experimental factor could not be ruled out. In this cohort, only TCR beta chains were sequenced, and detectable features were limited by the absence of alpha or paired-chain data. HLA typing was unavailable for some donors at each locus, so association tests used only the typed subset. Compared with equally common non-associated chains, HLA-associated TCR beta chains in a later analysis were more clonally expanded and had lower generation probabilities. In vitro tests confirmed that three of the cytomegalovirus-associated TCR beta chains recognize cytomegalovirus antigens. A total of 150 or so TCR beta chains were listed by the study as associated with cytomegalovirus. Assigning TCR associations to individual alleles was difficult when HLA alleles, especially DR and DQ, strongly co-occurred.

The library was obtained by the immunoSEQ multiplex PCR assay. A mixture of 60 forward primers for TCR Vbeta segments and 13 reverse primers for TCR Jbeta segments was used in the multiplex PCR. The CDR3 region of rearranged TCR beta genes was amplified from genomic DNA with a multiplex PCR assay. The amplified TCR beta libraries were sequenced on the Illumina HiSeq System as 87-base-pair reads. As for the authors' bioinformatics: In a later analysis, tens of millions of unique TCR beta chains were counted across the approximately 640 repertoires, and around 11 million of these chains were shared by at least two donors. Raw reads were error-corrected and collapsed into unique sequences with a nearest-neighbor algorithm that merged closely related sequences to remove PCR and sequencing errors. V, D and J gene segments were assigned by aligning CDR3 sequences to IMGT reference sequences. Each retained sequence needed at least a six-nucleotide match to both a V gene segment and a J gene segment. A rearrangement counted as productive if the CDR3 had no stop codons and remained in frame with V and J, and every other rearrangement counted as non-productive. Following IMGT convention, CDR3 was defined as the stretch from the second conserved V-encoded cysteine up to the conserved J-encoded phenylalanine. The earlier analysis of 500 to 600 of the donors excluded sequences that lacked an unambiguous match to a single V gene segment. In an earlier analysis of a few hundred of the donors, a V segment was called functional when productive rearrangements were above 56.7%, and segregating when the standard deviation between donors exceeded 5%. To diagnose cytomegalovirus status from the catalog of TCR beta chain sequences, a statistical classification framework was built. V and J gene assignment, in a later analysis, came from comparing TCR nucleotide sequences with IMGT/GENE-DB human TR gene sequences. Using the TCRdist pipeline, a later analysis assigned CDR3 sequences along with most-parsimonious VDJ recombination scenarios. In a later analysis, every TCR beta chain was defined by the combination of its CDR3 amino acid sequence and its V-gene family, and reads without a unique V-gene family were dropped. A later analysis removed 592 highly shared, low-generation-probability nucleotide sequences to deal with suspected cross-contamination and a sequencing artifact. In a later analysis, a clonal expansion index was calculated for each public chain from normalized within-repertoire ranks of inferred template counts. Generation probabilities in a later analysis came from a VDJ recombination model fitted to out-of-frame rearrangements, and those results were checked against IGoR. A later analysis scored TCR-TCR, TCR-HLA and TCR-CMV co-occurrence with hypergeometric tests, applying a repertoire-size bias correction to TCR pairs. In a later analysis, false discovery rates were estimated by permuting HLA or CMV assignments 20 times. In a later analysis, co-occurring TCRs were grouped with DBSCAN, and TCRdist sequence similarity was added when clustering was performed within HLA-allele-positive subsets. Co-occurrence clustering excluded repertoires with fewer than 30,000 or more than 120,000 public chains, plus five with anomalous nucleotide sharing. TCRdb took this table from immuneACCESS and kept in-frame rearrangements with V and J called. Such tables lack part of the clones; where checked against another copy, unresolved V genes explain under half of the gap, and the rest is unexplained. V and J calls and clone size come straight from that table; D and trimming were deduced from the DNA. Within this sample are over 100,000 clones, with around 74% of them counted one time only. In total, the top ten clones hold 5.5% to 8% of the sample.

As to this clone: Its cognate antigen has yet to be identified. Base-call qualities are not available, and no considerably larger clone is one nucleotide away.

The CDR3 covers 15 residues, taking in both the cysteine and the phenylalanine. The kept DNA is CDR3 alone, 45 bases in frame from the first base. V is trimmed back by 0 bases and J by 7 bases, and the junction contains 7 bases that no gene match accounts for. From the germline V gene, CDR1 is SGDLS and CDR2 is YYNGEE. The cohort was made up of approximately 670 healthy bone marrow donors. At the time of sampling, all cohort members were nominally healthy, though unrecorded immune exposures were likely present. The donor was CMV seronegative and belonged to the group of roughly 330 seronegative cohort members. A peripheral blood sample was collected from each donor, and TCR beta sequencing was performed on peripheral blood mononuclear cells. The Qiagen DNeasy Blood Extraction Kit was used to extract genomic DNA from the blood cell samples.

The chain employs TRBV9 and TRBJ2-1; the central 7 bases match TRBD2. The sequence came from a male donor in good health and CMV-seronegative. Sequencing used PBMCs. The sequence in DNA is TGTGCCAGCAGCGTAGGATGGGGCGGGGGAAATGAGCAGTTCTTC. This encodes CASSVGWGGGNEQFF.